This T cell receptor beta chain comes out of a study of kidney transplant recipient with SARS-CoV-2 infection. TCRdb ran MiXCR on the reads and lists one entry per CDR3 protein. The data show fewer than 250,000 distinct CDR3 sequences, roughly 26% seen once. This clonotype was seen many times. The germline V gene has CDR1 MDHEN and CDR2 SYDVKM. The CDR3 is made up of 12 amino acids. With V trimmed by 5 bases and J by 15 bases, 10 bases remained unmatched. J is TRBJ2-4 and V is TRBV28; 7 nucleotides align to TRBD1. Sample: a blood sample, taken at baseline and between days 110 and 120 from a kidney transplant recipient. The TCR sequence derives from a male patient between 25 and 39 years old who had COVID-19 and was a kidney transplant recipient. Some T cells may arise from the graft donor. CDR3 sequence: CASSINRGSRYF. Written as DNA, the CDR3 is TGTGCCAGCAGTATCAACAGGGGATCGCGGTACTTC.